This T cell receptor (beta chain) emerged from a study of HIV-infected patients and healthy controls (dated by TCRdb to the mid-2010s). A note on the overall study: Whether deep TCR repertoire sequencing of small blood samples from HIV patients could capture immune perturbation and reconstitution was tested in the study.

The CDR3 spans 13 residues, from the cysteine through the phenylalanine. The only DNA kept is the CDR3, 39 bases in frame from the first base. V is reduced by 5 bases and J by 0 bases, leaving a spacing of 7 bases between them. Reading the germline V gene gives CDR1 SGHRS and CDR2 YFSETQ. By share, this clonotype ranks as medium-sized (0.01 to 0.1%). Its specific antigen is unknown. The input lacks base qualities; no much larger clone sits a single base away. Here is what the overall study found, with its caveats: Healthy control repertoires showed roughly threefold more distinct CDR3s and higher Shannon diversity than untreated HIV+ repertoires. By Jaccard index and by the count of highly shared sequences, healthy controls shared more CDR3s between individuals than HIV+ patients did. During therapy, HIV-associated CDR3s significantly decreased in frequency, while CMV-associated CDR3s did not change significantly, though most became more frequent. Using whole blood restricted sequencing depth and prevented separating the dynamics of distinct T-cell subpopulations. Differing numbers of distinct sequences in patients and controls hindered comparison, and size-matching assigned excessive weight to rare events in the HIV-infected data. Slight age and sex profile differences between the study cohorts did not explain the observed diversity differences. In size-matched repertoire data, the apparent post-therapy recovery of the Gini index in HIV-infected patients was not replicated. Mean usage differed significantly between HIV-infected patients and controls for eight alpha and eight beta V genes. In the study, no determination of donor HLA types was made. Alpha-chain CDR3s from MAIT cells appeared at high frequency in healthy controls but were severely depleted in HIV+ repertoires. A major limit on how widely the findings apply, in the view of the authors, was that only sixteen HIV-infected individuals were processed. Oligoclonality may be reflected in the significantly higher mean Gini indices of HIV-infected repertoires compared with controls. Pairing of alpha and beta chains was not determined in the samples.

Reverse transcription of approximately 540 ng RNA was performed with SuperScript III using primers directed against the alpha and beta constant regions. Separate alpha and beta chain libraries were made by chain-specific third strand synthesis with multiplexing indices. The protocol used a single primer pair to amplify all rearrangements within a chain, which avoided primer bias, and attached molecular barcodes to each cDNA molecule. The SP2 sequencing primer site and a random hexamer were carried on a 5' RACE adapter, to which purified cDNA was joined by T4 RNA Ligase 1. Second strand synthesis was performed with Phusion polymerase and primed from the SP2 site, and slow temperature ramps were applied to favor optimal annealing. Two random hexamer sequences, both added before amplification and joined together, made up the 12-nucleotide barcode of each molecule. A brief initial PCR introduced P5 and P7 adapter elements together with a second index, and an approximately 25-cycle amplification PCR using P5s and P7 primers was subsequently performed. A total of about 27 PCR cycles were applied to the libraries, which were quantified on a Qubit, sized on a Bioanalyzer, and diluted to about 4 nM. The normalized libraries were sequenced on an Illumina MiSeq using 2 x 250 paired-end kits. Into approximately 9.7 ul Tris-Cl, the reverse transcription reactions were eluted following cleanup on MinElute columns. Adapter ligations ran for 23 hours at 16 degrees C and were afterwards cleaned with AMPure XP beads at a 1:1 ratio. The original methods were these. Demultiplexed FASTQ files were processed with a modified Decombinator by which V, J, insert and barcode information was output. Sequences sharing a barcode but differing from the dominant sequence were discarded as errors, and barcodes clustered at Levenshtein distance 3 were counted to estimate original cDNA molecules. The R packages ineq, vegan, igraph and RCytoscape were used for downstream analyses, together with IMGT nomenclature and CDR3 definitions. The authors computed V gene usage over distinct sequences and counted each TCR a single time to avoid skew from clonal expansion. Whenever two unique CDR3 amino acid sequences within a donor differed by a single Levenshtein edit, similarity networks linked them. Published HIV-specific CDR3s (around 100 alpha, 700 to 900 beta) and CMV-specific CDR3s (under 14 alpha, over 200 beta) were assembled and queried against the repertoires. Random subsampling to size-matched repertoires showed patients' decreased diversity was not caused by their lower sequence numbers. TCRdb reanalyzed the raw reads on its own, using fastp at Q25 for trimming and MiXCR for clone calling, and kept in-frame beta chains. Rows are unified per CDR3 protein, each entry keeping the most common DNA and genes. Clone size and V and J calls follow TCRdb, not the original study. This sample comprises about 12,000 distinct CDR3 sequences, 5.1% of them detected only once. Together, the top ten hold roughly 3.8% of the sample.

Whole blood was used without cell fractionation, so all unsorted peripheral T cells were reflected in the repertoire. As controls, ten healthy donors without infection were sampled, and about 40% of the ten donors were sampled a second time 2 to 3 months later. An approximately 2.6 ml sample of peripheral blood was drawn into Tempus tubes for RNA extraction. Residual genomic DNA was removed with the TURBO-DNase kit and globin mRNA was depleted with GLOBINclear. Sequencing was performed on blood. The clonotype comes from an adult in good health. The chain was built from TRBV5-1 and TRBJ2-3; the D gene cannot be resolved reliably. The nucleotide sequence reads TGCGCCAGCAGACAGCTGAGCACAGATACGCAGTATTTT. Its coded protein is CASRQLSTDTQYF. Reference TRBV5-1 and TRBJ2-3 genes cover what lies past the CDR3, so the full variable domain is KAGVTQTPRYLIKTRGQQVTLSCSPISGHRSVSWYQQTPGQGLQFLFEYFSETQRNKGNFPGRFSGRQFSNSRSEMNVSTLELGDSALYLCASRQLSTDTQYFGPGTRLTVL.